This TCR beta chain was recovered during a study of T cell responses to AZD1222 COVID-19 vaccine. Study-wide points: Two doses of AZD1222 preceded a rise in Spike-specific TCR breadth and depth. CD4 TCRs linked to vaccination spanned spike, dominating at 160-218 and 743-854.

Germline V gene sequence: CDR1 LGHNT, CDR2 FRNRAP. With 1 base removed from V and 6 bases from J, the gap between germline ends came to 13 bases. CDR3 length: 14 residues. About this clone itself: What it binds is not known.

The table came from immunoSEQ multiplex PCR; TCRdb's copy has only in-frame clones and leaves some out. Of roughly 110,000 clones listed, about 90% are singletons. The chain employs TRBV12-5 and TRBJ2-7; D is perhaps TRBD1 (6 bases). The TCR originated in an adult who received the AZD1222 COVID-19 vaccine. The source material was peripheral blood, sampled 28 days after the second AZD1222 dose. The CDR3 reads CASGLGYLGGEQYF. In nucleotides, the CDR3 is TGTGCTAGTGGTTTGGGGTACTTAGGGGGCGAGCAGTACTTC.